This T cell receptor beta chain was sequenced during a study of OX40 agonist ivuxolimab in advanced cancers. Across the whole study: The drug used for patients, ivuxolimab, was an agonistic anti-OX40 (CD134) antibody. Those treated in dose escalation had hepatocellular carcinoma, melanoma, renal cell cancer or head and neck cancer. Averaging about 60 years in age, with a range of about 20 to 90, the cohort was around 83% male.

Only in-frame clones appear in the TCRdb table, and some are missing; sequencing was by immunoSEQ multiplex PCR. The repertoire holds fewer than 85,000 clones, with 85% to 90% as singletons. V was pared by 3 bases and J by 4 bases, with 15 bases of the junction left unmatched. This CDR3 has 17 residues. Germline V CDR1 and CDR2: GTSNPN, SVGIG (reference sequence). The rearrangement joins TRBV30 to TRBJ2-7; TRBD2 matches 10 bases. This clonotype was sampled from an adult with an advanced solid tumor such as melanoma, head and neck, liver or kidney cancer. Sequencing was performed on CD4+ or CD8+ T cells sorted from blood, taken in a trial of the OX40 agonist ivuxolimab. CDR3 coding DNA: TGTGCCTGGAGCCGGGGGGTTTGGGGACTAGCGTCGTACGAGCAGTACTTC. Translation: CAWSRGVWGLASYEQYF.